The 28 T cell receptor beta chains below come from one sample, sequenced in a study of vaccination and CD4 T cells after COVID-19. At the Johns Hopkins FTIC core, DNA taken from cultured CD4+ T cells was sequenced by way of the Oncomine TCR Beta short-read assay. In TCRdb, the PCR reads were re-called with MiXCR into one record per CDR3 protein. Of about 13,000 distinct CDR3 sequences in the sample, approximately 33% are singletons; the top ten hold about a tenth. Treatment indicated: roughly ten-day PBMC culture with coronavirus spike peptide pools or control peptides (ViraFEST assay). Their recognized antigens are unknown. Sequences were derived from CD4+ T cells from blood, cultured in vitro, sampled after SARS-CoV-2 vaccination. The receptors originated from a human donor who had recovered from COVID-19.

This clonotype was seen a few times. The CDR3 here is CASRPSGQTNYEQYF. Here the CDR3 DNA reads TGTGCCAGCAGACCCTCCGGTCAGACTAACTACGAGCAGTACTTC. V gene TRBV6-2 or TRBV6-3 combines with J gene TRBJ2-7; possibly TRBD2 for D (5 bases). CDR1 is MNHEY, CDR2 SVGEGT, per germline. The CDR3 runs to 15 residues. V was shortened by 6 bases and J by 3 bases, with 18 bases between the two germline ends.

This clonotype came up a few times. The chain joins TRBV7-3 to TRBJ2-3; 7 positions agree with TRBD1. Germline loops: CDR1 SGHTA, CDR2 FQGTGA. J lost 3 bases, V lost 5 bases, and 5 bases had no gene match. The CDR3 is made up of 14 amino acids. The CDR3 loop reads CASSAIRGTDTQYF. The CDR3 nucleotides are TGTGCCAGCAGCGCTATCAGGGGGACAGATACGCAGTATTTT.

This clonotype was recorded a few times. The chain employs TRBV6-4 and TRBJ2-1; 9 bases map to TRBD1. The V gene's germline CDR1 is MRHNA and CDR2 SNTAGT. The CDR3 contains 13 residues. The V gene end was trimmed by 5 bases and the J gene end by 15 bases; junction bases not matched to a gene: 11. The DNA for the CDR3 is TGTGCCAGCAGTTCGGACAGGGGCGGGTTTACGTTCTTC. Protein sequence: CASSSDRGGFTFF.

The chain combines TRBV10-2 with TRBJ2-2; a possible D gene is TRBD1 (6 bases). Germline lookup yields CDR1 WSHSY and CDR2 SAAADI. This CDR3 contains 13 residues. Trimming stripped 8 bases from V and 4 bases from J, with 11 bases between. As DNA, the CDR3 is TGCGCCAGCCACCCCAGGGGCACCGGGGAGCTGTTTTTT. Translating gives CASHPRGTGELFF.

The chain combines TRBV20-1 with TRBJ2-1; 10 nucleotides match TRBD2. The trim removed 5 bases at V and 6 bases at J, leaving 7 bases unmatched. CDR1 and CDR2 (germline): DFQATT, SNEGSKA (reference sequence). The CDR3 covers 14 residues. CDR3 protein: CSAPSGRAPNEQFF. CDR3 bases: TGCAGTGCTCCGAGCGGGAGGGCCCCCAATGAGCAGTTCTTC.

This clonotype was seen a few times. J is TRBJ1-5 and V is TRBV20-1, with 8 bases identical to TRBD1. Looked up from germline, CDR1 is DFQATT and CDR2 is SNEGSKA (reference sequence). This CDR3 region has 14 residues. With 4 bases clipped from V and 9 bases from J, the junction kept 11 bases outside the gene matches. Here the CDR3 reads CSATPRTGHRPQHF. The DNA of the CDR3 is TGCAGTGCTACCCCCCGGACAGGGCATCGGCCCCAGCATTTT.

J is TRBJ2-3 and V is TRBV7-3, with D perhaps given as TRBD1 or TRBD2 (6 bases each). The ends were cut back, 1 base at V and 6 bases at J, with 20 bases in the middle. Germline V gene sequence: CDR1 SGHTA, CDR2 FQGTGA. The CDR3 is 17 residues long. The CDR3 nucleotides are TGTGCCAGCAGCTTAATTCCGGGACGGGGGCAAGGGGATACGCAGTATTTT. It encodes CASSLIPGRGQGDTQYF.

As concerns this clonotype: The junction shows a germline mismatch at one end, possibly a read error. The gene calls are TRBV19 and TRBJ2-5, with TRBD1 matching over 7 bases. Germline V gene lookup returns CDR1 LNHDA and CDR2 SQIVND (reference sequence). The CDR3 length is 15 residues. This CDR3 reads CASSPRMQGEEAQYF. The CDR3 DNA follows: TGTGCCAGTAGTCCCCGAATGCAGGGGGAAGAGGCCCAGTACTTC.

In this sample, this clonotype turned up a few times. The J gene is TRBJ1-2, the V gene TRBV20-1; D remains unclear. V lost 3 bases to trimming and J lost 4 bases, with 12 bases between them. Germline V gene lookup returns CDR1 DFQATT and CDR2 SNEGSKA (reference sequence). The CDR3 loop spans 13 amino acids. In nucleotides, the CDR3 is TGCAGTGCTAGTCGAGACACCTCCTATGGCTACACCTTC. It specifies CSASRDTSYGYTF.

This clonotype was seen more than once but under ten times. The chain employs TRBV20-1 and TRBJ1-5; 7 bases fit TRBD1. The CDR3 is made up of 13 amino acids. Germline CDR1 reads DFQATT; CDR2 reads SNEGSKA (reference sequence). The J segment lost 7 bases and the V segment lost 6 bases, leaving 9 bases of the junction unmatched. CDR3 coding DNA: TGCAGTGCGGTCGACAGGGTGGGGCAGCCCCAGCATTTT. Encoded protein: CSAVDRVGQPQHF.

This clonotype has a handful of counts. The chain links TRBV6-5 to TRBJ1-2; D may be TRBD1 (6 bases). Germline-derived CDR1 and CDR2 are MNHEY and SVGAGI. Trimming stripped 0 bases from V and 8 bases from J, with 19 bases between. This CDR3 is 16 amino acids long. The CDR3 spells CASSYSSRGKVEGYTF. The CDR3 coding sequence is TGTGCCAGCAGTTACTCCTCCAGGGGAAAGGTGGAAGGCTACACCTTC.

The rearrangement links TRBV4-1 to TRBJ1-2; D might be TRBD1 (5 bases). Germline V lookup: CDR1 MGHRA, CDR2 YSYEKL. Deletions cut 2 bases from V and 2 bases from J, with 9 bases between. The CDR3 sequence is 14 residues long. The CDR3 DNA sequence: TGCGCCAGCAGCCAACAGGAGGGGAACTATGGCTACACCTTC. It yields the protein CASSQQEGNYGYTF.

This chain uses TRBV4-2 with TRBJ1-1, with D hard to call. The CDR3 spans 14 residues. In germline, CDR1 is LGHNA, CDR2 YNFKEQ. The V and J ends lost 2 bases and 1 base respectively, with 8 bases between them. For the CDR3, the DNA is TGTGCCAGCAGCCAAATCTCGCGGAACACTGAAGCTTTCTTT. This gives the protein CASSQISRNTEAFF.

The V and J genes are TRBV20-1 and TRBJ2-7; D is unresolved. CDR1 DFQATT and CDR2 SNEGSKA come from the germline V gene (reference sequence). Trimming shortened V by 6 bases and J by 2 bases, and 11 bases separated the two germline ends. The CDR3 consists of 12 residues. In DNA form, the CDR3 reads TGCAGTGCAGAAGACGCCGCCTACGAGCAGTACTTC. Its translation is CSAEDAAYEQYF.

The J gene is TRBJ1-1, the V gene TRBV6-1; TRBD1 is a possible D gene (6 bases). This CDR3 contains 15 residues. Germline V gives CDR1 MNHNS, CDR2 SASEGT. Trimming removed 6 bases from V and 0 bases from J, with 14 bases in between. DNA of the CDR3: TGTGCCAGCAGCTCGGACAGAATGATGAACACTGAAGCTTTCTTT. This gives the protein CASSSDRMMNTEAFF.

The rearrangement joins TRBV29-1 to TRBJ1-2; TRBD1 matches 9 bases. Germline V CDR1 and CDR2: SQVTM, ANQGSEA. V lost 5 bases and J lost 9; bases outside the gene matches: 7. The CDR3 is 12 residues long. CDR3 loop: CSVMGQGRSYTF. DNA of the CDR3: TGCAGCGTTATGGGACAGGGAAGGAGCTACACCTTC.

The chain uses TRBV5-5 and TRBJ1-3; no reliable D call. The ends were cut back, 1 base at V and 7 bases at J, with 12 bases in the middle. Per the germline V gene, CDR1 is SGHKS and CDR2 is YYEKEE (reference sequence). The CDR3 is 14 amino acids. DNA for the CDR3: TGTGCCAGCAGCTTGTCGGGGTACGGGAACACCATATATTTT. It translates to CASSLSGYGNTIYF. The whole variable domain, filled in from reference TRBV5-5 and TRBJ1-3, reads DAGVTQSPTHLIKTRGQQVTLRCSPISGHKSVSWYQQVLGQGPQFIFQYYEKEERGRGNFPDRFSARQFPNYSSELNVNALLLGDSALYLCASSLSGYGNTIYFGEGSWLTVV.

The genes are TRBV30 and TRBJ2-7; possibly TRBD2 for D (5 bases). The ends were cut back, 7 bases at V and 2 bases at J, with 6 bases in the middle. There are 10 residues in the CDR3. Germline values: CDR1 GTSNPN, CDR2 SVGIG (reference sequence). CDR3 sequence: CASGTYEQYF. The CDR3 DNA reads TGTGCCTCCGGGACCTACGAGCAGTACTTC.

Remarks on this clonotype: Since the CDR3 does not end with the conserved phenylalanine or tryptophan, this likely comes from a read error. V and J are TRBV6-2 or TRBV6-3 and TRBJ1-2; no clear D. The V end was cut by 5 bases, the J end by 5 bases, with 15 bases between. CDR3 length: 14 amino acids. Germline V gene lookup returns CDR1 MNHEY and CDR2 SVGEGT. This CDR3 is CASSTATAPYGYTY. In DNA, the CDR3 is TGTGCCAGCAGTACCGCGACGGCCCCATATGGCTACACCTAC.

The gene calls are TRBV20-1 and TRBJ2-7, with TRBD1 as a possible D gene (6 bases). The CDR3 contains 13 residues. Per the germline V gene, CDR1 is DFQATT and CDR2 is SNEGSKA (reference sequence). Trimming cost V 6 bases and J 2 bases, with 14 bases left between them. The DNA for the CDR3 is TGCAGTGCCGCGAACAGGGTGACCTACGAGCAGTACTTC. Protein: CSAANRVTYEQYF.

This clonotype came up a few times. The chain combines TRBV20-1 with TRBJ1-1, with D unclear. Germline V gene lookup returns CDR1 DFQATT and CDR2 SNEGSKA (reference sequence). The germline V and J ends were trimmed by 0 bases and 7 bases, with 12 bases remaining between them. The CDR3 length is 13 residues. The CDR3, as DNA: TGCAGTGCTAGAGATCCACTGTCCCTTGAAGCTTTCTTT. It translates to CSARDPLSLEAFF.

The genes are TRBV28 and TRBJ1-4, with 10 bases identical to TRBD1. Germline CDR1 MDHEN, CDR2 SYDVKM. The J segment lost 8 bases and the V segment lost 6 bases, leaving 6 bases of the junction unmatched. The CDR3 has 14 residues. The CDR3 reads CASSSDRGREKLFF. DNA of the CDR3: TGTGCCAGCAGCTCTGACAGGGGGCGCGAAAAACTGTTTTTT. The whole variable domain, remainder taken from reference TRBV28 and TRBJ1-4, is DVKVTQSSRYLVKRTGEKVFLECVQDMDHENMFWYRQDPGLGLRLIYFSYDVKMKEKGDIPEGYSVSREKKERFSLILESASTNQTSMYLCASSSDRGREKLFFGSGTQLSVL.

This chain joins TRBV7-9 and TRBJ1-3, with 7 bases fitting TRBD1. This CDR3 is built from 16 residues. V dropped 6 bases and J dropped 0; count of bases not matched to a gene: 8. Germline V gives CDR1 SEHNR, CDR2 FQNEAQ (reference sequence). The CDR3 sequence: CASSPHRGYSGNTIYF. CDR3 nucleotide sequence: TGTGCCAGCAGTCCGCACAGGGGATACTCTGGAAACACCATATATTTT.

The chain recombines TRBV19 with TRBJ1-6; D gene ambiguous. CDR3 size: 16 residues. Trimming removed 5 bases from V and 2 bases from J, with 13 bases in between. Germline V gene sequence: CDR1 LNHDA, CDR2 SQIVND (reference sequence). CDR3 DNA: TGTGCCAGTAGTCCAGATCCGAGAACCTATAATTCACCCCTCCACTTT. Translating it yields CASSPDPRTYNSPLHF. Full variable domain (rest looked up from reference TRBV19 and TRBJ1-6): DGGITQSPKYLFRKEGQNVTLSCEQNLNHDAMYWYRQDPGQGLRLIYYSQIVNDFQKGDIAEGYSVSREKKESFPLTVTSAQKNPTAFYLCASSPDPRTYNSPLHFGNGTRLTVT.

The rearrangement links TRBV2 to TRBJ1-3, with 7 bases that match TRBD1. CDR1 SNHLY and CDR2 FYNNEI come from the germline V gene. V trimming: 5 bases; J trimming: 4 bases; junction bases outside the gene matches: 5. There are 14 residues in the CDR3. The CDR3 is CASSYPGQGNTIYF. In DNA form, the CDR3 reads TGTGCCAGCAGTTATCCGGGACAGGGAAACACCATATATTTT.

The chain combines TRBV20-1 with TRBJ1-6; TRBD1 is a possible D gene (6 bases). The CDR3 is 16 amino acids. V gave up 3 bases and J gave up 5 bases, with 17 bases separating them. Germline-derived CDR1 and CDR2 are DFQATT and SNEGSKA (reference sequence). The CDR3 DNA sequence: TGCAGTGCTAGGGATCCCAACGGGGGGCATAATTCACCCCTCCACTTT. Protein: CSARDPNGGHNSPLHF.

V is TRBV2 and J is TRBJ2-1; TRBD2 aligns across 10 bases. J was trimmed by 5 bases and V by 7 bases; bases with no gene match: 8. CDR3 length: 15 amino acids. Germline CDR1 and CDR2: SNHLY and FYNNEI. The DNA for the CDR3 is TGTGCCAGCACCCCTAGCGGGGGAAAGAACAATGAGCAGTTCTTC. This sequence encodes CASTPSGGKNNEQFF.

This clonotype was detected only once. The chain recombines TRBV7-8 with TRBJ2-1, with D perhaps matching TRBD2 (6 bases). Per germline, CDR1 SGHVS and CDR2 FQNEAQ. V lost 1 base and J lost 14, with 15 bases in between. CDR3 length equals 13 residues. The CDR3 bases are TGTGCCAGCAGCTTAGATAACCTAGCGATAAAGTTCTTC. It codes for CASSLDNLAIKFF. Full variable domain (outside the CDR3, taken from reference TRBV7-8 and TRBJ2-1): GAGVSQSPRYKVAKRGQDVALRCDPISGHVSLFWYQQALGQGPEFLTYFQNEAQLDKSGLPSDRFFAERPEGSVSTLKIQRTQQEDSAVYLCASSLDNLAIKFFGPGTRLTVL.